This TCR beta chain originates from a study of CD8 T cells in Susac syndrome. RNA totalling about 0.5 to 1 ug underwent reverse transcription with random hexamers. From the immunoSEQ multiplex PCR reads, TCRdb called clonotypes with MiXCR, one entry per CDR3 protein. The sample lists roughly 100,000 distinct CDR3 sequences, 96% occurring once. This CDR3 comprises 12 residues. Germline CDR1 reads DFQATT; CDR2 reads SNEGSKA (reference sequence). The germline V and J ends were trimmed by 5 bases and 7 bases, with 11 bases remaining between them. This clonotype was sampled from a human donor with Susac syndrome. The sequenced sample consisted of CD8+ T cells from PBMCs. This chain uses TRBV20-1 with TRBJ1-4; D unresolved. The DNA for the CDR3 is TGCAGTGCTGCTCAGAGTCCTGAAAAACTGTTTTTT. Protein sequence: CSAAQSPEKLFF.